This T cell receptor beta chain was observed in a study of identical twins. TCRdb processed the 5' RACE reads anew with MiXCR; each CDR3 protein has one entry. This repertoire shows 230,000 or so distinct CDR3 sequences, about 8.5% found once; its top ten account for 2.5% to 3.5%. This CDR3 region has 15 residues. Losses at the gene ends were 4 bases for V and 0 bases for J; bases not matched to a gene: 6. Germline CDR1 SGDLS, CDR2 YYNGEE. These same records also appear under a second study, on yellow fever vaccine responses in identical twins.

This TCR came from a young woman in good health. J is TRBJ1-2 and V is TRBV9, with 7 bases lining up with TRBD1. Sequences were obtained from CD8+ T cells sorted from blood. The CDR3 DNA follows: TGTGCCAGCAGCTTACGACAGGGAGCTAACTATGGCTACACCTTC. Translating it yields CASSLRQGANYGYTF.